A single sample gave rise to the 31 T cell receptor beta chains below, sequenced in a study of T-cell memory formation after mild COVID-19. MiXCR, applied by TCRdb to the 5' RACE reads, yields one record per CDR3 protein. The sample yields 430,000 or so distinct CDR3 sequences, about 23% seen once. The sequenced material came from PBMCs or a T cell subset sorted from them (not recorded which). These receptors originate from an adult woman who had mild COVID-19 (a few samples of this study predate the infection). Cell type and time point are not known.

This clonotype was seen only once. This chain joins TRBV3-1 and TRBJ2-7, with D maybe TRBD2 (5 bases). Per the germline V gene, CDR1 is LGHDT and CDR2 is YNNKEL (reference sequence). CDR3 length: 14 amino acids. Trimming shortened V by 4 bases and J by 2 bases, and 12 bases separated the two germline ends. The CDR3 reads CASSPRSAAYEQYF. The CDR3, as DNA: TGTGCCAGCAGCCCCCGTAGCGCAGCCTACGAGCAGTACTTC.

The chain combines TRBV3-1 with TRBJ2-1; 10 positions match TRBD1. Germline V lookup: CDR1 LGHDT, CDR2 YNNKEL (reference sequence). V trimming: 1 base; J trimming: 16 bases; junction bases outside the gene matches: 4. The CDR3 loop spans 12 amino acids. Written as DNA, the CDR3 is TGTGCCAGCAGCCAAGCCGGGACAGGGGTATTCTTC. Protein sequence: CASSQAGTGVFF.

The V call is TRBV30, the J call TRBJ1-5; D gene uncertain. Between the trimmed V and J ends, which lost 5 bases and 4 bases, there was a span of 9 bases. The CDR3 totals 12 residues. Looked up from germline, CDR1 is GTSNPN and CDR2 is SVGIG (reference sequence). The CDR3 region has the DNA TGTGCCTGGGAAACCCAGAATCAGCCCCAGCATTTT. It specifies CAWETQNQPQHF.

The chain recombines TRBV5-1 with TRBJ1-2; D is ambiguous. The CDR3 loop spans 15 amino acids. V was pared by 0 bases and J by 4 bases, with 13 bases between. Germline V gives CDR1 SGHRS, CDR2 YFSETQ. The CDR3 DNA follows: TGCGCCAGCAGCTTGGCCGGGGAAACGGGCTATGGCTACACCTTC. This sequence encodes CASSLAGETGYGYTF.

The V and J genes are TRBV4-3 and TRBJ2-2; the D is unclear. The CDR3 length is 13 residues. V was pared by 1 base and J by 5 bases, with 5 bases between. In germline, CDR1 is LGHNA, CDR2 YSLEER. The CDR3 sequence: CASSQVITGELFF. The CDR3 DNA sequence: TGCGCCAGCAGCCAAGTCATTACCGGGGAGCTGTTTTTT.

This sequence joins TRBV12-3 or TRBV12-4 and TRBJ2-5; 12 bases fit TRBD2. The trim removed 7 bases at V and 4 bases at J, leaving 7 bases unmatched. The length of the CDR3 is 15 residues. The CDR3: CASKRATSGGETQYF. The CDR3 DNA is TGTGCCAGCAAAAGGGCGACTAGCGGGGGAGAGACCCAGTACTTC.

V usage is TRBV5-6 and J usage is TRBJ1-1, with 11 bases matching TRBD1. CDR1 is SGHDT, CDR2 YYEEEE, per germline. The CDR3 spans 15 residues. The trim removed 0 bases at V and 10 bases at J, leaving 8 bases unmatched. The DNA for the CDR3 is TGTGCCAGCAGCTTGGTAGGACAGGGGGCGACGGTAGCTTTCTTT. This gives the protein CASSLVGQGATVAFF. Full variable domain (outside the CDR3, taken from reference TRBV5-6 and TRBJ1-1): DAGVTQSPTHLIKTRGQQVTLRCSPKSGHDTVSWYQQALGQGPQFIFQYYEEEERQRGNFPDRFSGHQFPNYSSELNVNALLLGDSALYLCASSLVGQGATVAFFGQGTRLTVV.

This clonotype was observed a handful of times. The chain is built from TRBV29-1 and TRBJ2-5; TRBD2 matches 13 bases. The V segment lost 4 bases and the J segment 5 bases; nucleotides outside the gene matches: 7. Germline CDR1 is SQVTM and CDR2 is ANQGSEA. The CDR3 covers 15 residues. This chain's CDR3 is CSVVFGTSGTETQYF. Here the CDR3 DNA reads TGCAGCGTTGTGTTCGGGACTAGCGGGACGGAGACCCAGTACTTC.

The table lists this clonotype with a few counts. The chain links TRBV7-2 to TRBJ1-2, with 12 bases lining up with TRBD1. CDR1 and CDR2 from the germline V gene are SGHTA and FQGNSA. Unmatched junction bases numbered 8, after V lost 1 base and J lost 2 bases. The CDR3 consists of 18 residues. CDR3 DNA: TGTGCCAGCAGCTTAGTACCGGGACAGGGGGCAGGAAACTATGGCTACACCTTC. Translation gives CASSLVPGQGAGNYGYTF.

The V gene is TRBV7-3, the J gene TRBJ2-1, with D maybe TRBD2 (5 bases). Trimming removed 5 bases at V and 4 bases at J, with 15 bases between. Germline CDR1 reads SGHTA; CDR2 reads FQGTGA. The CDR3 totals 15 residues. CDR3 coding DNA: TGTGCCAGCAGCATGGACTCCAAACCTTACAATGAGCAGTTCTTC. Protein: CASSMDSKPYNEQFF.

The chain has TRBV6-1 and TRBJ2-2; tentatively, D is TRBD1 (6 bases). The CDR3 runs 15 residues. The V gene lost 8 bases and the J gene lost 8 bases, with 21 bases spanning the gap. Germline V lookup: CDR1 MNHNS, CDR2 SASEGT. CDR3 residues: CASGARDTGRGELFF. The CDR3 DNA reads TGTGCCAGCGGGGCCCGGGACACGGGTAGGGGGGAGCTGTTTTTT.

Here the CDR3 DNA reads TGCAGTGCTAGGATGTCCCTAGAGCCCCAGCATTTT. It translates to CSARMSLEPQHF. This sequence joins TRBV20-1 and TRBJ1-5, with D unresolved. CDR1 and CDR2 from the germline V gene are DFQATT and SNEGSKA (reference sequence). The CDR3 runs 12 residues. V lost 3 bases, J lost 8 bases, and 11 bases lay in between.

This chain links TRBV7-2 with TRBJ2-7; a possible D gene is TRBD1 (6 bases). The CDR3 has 17 amino acids. Germline V gene sequence: CDR1 SGHTA, CDR2 FQGNSA. Trimming left V 1 base short and J 1 base short, with 17 bases between. CDR3: CASSLGRLRDISYEQYF. CDR3 coding DNA: TGTGCCAGCAGCTTAGGGAGGCTCCGGGACATATCCTACGAGCAGTACTTC.

The V gene is TRBV9, the J gene TRBJ2-3; 9 bases are a match to TRBD2. V lost 0 bases and J lost 5; bases outside the gene matches: 13. This CDR3 comprises 18 residues. Germline V CDR1 and CDR2: SGDLS, YYNGEE. The CDR3 here is CASSVGPSGTYHGDTQYF. The DNA of the CDR3 is TGTGCCAGCAGCGTAGGGCCTAGCGGGACCTACCATGGAGATACGCAGTATTTT. The whole variable domain, filled in from reference TRBV9 and TRBJ2-3, reads DSGVTQTPKHLITATGQRVTLRCSPRSGDLSVYWYQQSLDQGLQFLIQYYNGEERAKGNILERFSAQQFPDLHSELNLSSLELGDSALYFCASSVGPSGTYHGDTQYFGPGTRLTVL.

This clonotype was seen ten or more times. This rearrangement joins TRBV12-3 or TRBV12-4 to TRBJ2-5; no clear D gene. Trimming pared 2 bases from V and 2 bases from J, leaving 9 bases between. CDR3 length: 14 amino acids. The CDR3 spells CASSLRRQQETQYF. In DNA, the CDR3 is TGTGCCAGCAGTTTAAGGCGTCAGCAAGAGACCCAGTACTTC.

The chain links TRBV7-8 to TRBJ2-7, with 8 bases identical to TRBD1. With V trimmed by 3 bases and J by 3 bases, 4 bases remained unmatched. From germline, CDR1 is SGHVS and CDR2 FQNEAQ. CDR3 size: 14 residues. The CDR3 here is CASSFPGQVYEQYF. The CDR3 bases are TGTGCCAGCAGCTTCCCGGGACAGGTCTACGAGCAGTACTTC.

A few counts support this clonotype. The CDR3 DNA reads TGTGCCAGCAGCTTGGTAACGGGAGGAGGGGAGACCCAGTACTTC. This codes for CASSLVTGGGETQYF. The J gene is TRBJ2-5, the V gene TRBV7-9, with 7 bases matching TRBD2. The CDR3 sequence is 15 residues long. Germline-derived CDR1 and CDR2 are SEHNR and FQNEAQ (reference sequence). V dropped 3 bases and J dropped 5; count of bases not matched to a gene: 9. Full variable domain (remainder filled in from reference TRBV7-9 and TRBJ2-5): DTGVSQNPRHKITKRGQNVTFRCDPISEHNRLYWYRQTLGQGPEFLTYFQNEAQLEKSRLLSDRFSAERPKGSFSTLEIQRTEQGDSAMYLCASSLVTGGGETQYFGPGTRLLVL.

CDR3 loop: CSAISWGGNTEAFF. The CDR3 nucleotides read TGCAGTGCTATATCTTGGGGGGGGAACACTGAAGCTTTCTTT. The chain recombines TRBV20-1 with TRBJ1-1, with TRBD1 as a possible D gene (5 bases). CDR1 is DFQATT and CDR2 is SNEGSKA in the germline V gene (reference sequence). This CDR3 has 14 amino acids. V was shortened by 4 bases and J by 1 base, with 13 bases between the two germline ends.

V and J are TRBV29-1 and TRBJ1-3; D possibly corresponds to TRBD1 (5 bases). CDR3 length: 11 amino acids. V was trimmed by 6 bases and J by 4 bases, leaving 7 bases between them. The germline V gene has CDR1 SQVTM and CDR2 ANQGSEA. CDR3 sequence reads: CSVWGGNTIYF. Here the CDR3 DNA reads TGCAGCGTCTGGGGGGGAAACACCATATATTTT.

This chain links TRBV5-5 with TRBJ1-1; D not resolved. Germline CDR1 SGHKS, CDR2 YYEKEE (reference sequence). V was clipped by 4 bases and J by 2 bases, with 9 bases between them. CDR3 length: 13 amino acids. This chain's CDR3 is CASSTTRNTEAFF. In DNA, the CDR3 is TGTGCCAGCAGCACAACAAGAAACACTGAAGCTTTCTTT.

The chain has TRBV24-1 and TRBJ1-5; 10 nucleotides match TRBD1. V gave up 3 bases and J gave up 7 bases; unmatched junction bases: 5. The CDR3 sequence is 15 residues long. The germline CDR1 and CDR2 sequences are KGHDR and SFDVKD. DNA for the CDR3: TGTGCCACCAGTGATCCCGGGACAGGGGACCAGCCCCAGCATTTT. It yields the protein CATSDPGTGDQPQHF.

J is TRBJ2-1 and V is TRBV3-1; D perhaps matches TRBD2 (5 bases). Trimming shortened V by 4 bases and J by 3 bases, and 13 bases separated the two germline ends. The germline CDR1 and CDR2 sequences are LGHDT and YNNKEL (reference sequence). CDR3 length: 15 amino acids. CDR3 in amino acids: CASSPRVRSYNEQFF. DNA of the CDR3: TGTGCCAGCAGCCCGAGGGTGCGGAGCTACAATGAGCAGTTCTTC.

The chain links TRBV29-1 to TRBJ2-3; TRBD2 might be the D (6 bases). This CDR3 has 15 residues. V was trimmed by 5 bases and J by 4 bases, leaving 19 bases between them. Germline-derived CDR1 and CDR2 are SQVTM and ANQGSEA. CDR3 DNA sequence: TGCAGCGTTCCACGGGCCTCCACGGGGGCAGATACGCAGTATTTT. It translates to CSVPRASTGADTQYF.

The V gene is TRBV7-2, the J gene TRBJ2-3; D gene unclear. The ends were cut back, 2 bases at V and 0 bases at J, with 6 bases in the middle. The CDR3 is 14 residues long. Germline CDR1 is SGHTA and CDR2 is FQGNSA. The CDR3 DNA sequence: TGTGCCAGCAGCTTACAGGCCAGCACAGATACGCAGTATTTT. Translation gives CASSLQASTDTQYF.

The rearrangement uses TRBV9 and TRBJ2-7; weak D call: TRBD2 (6 bases). This CDR3 has 15 amino acids. Trimming removed 0 bases at V and 1 base at J, with 11 bases between. The germline V gene has CDR1 SGDLS and CDR2 YYNGEE. The CDR3 nucleotides read TGTGCCAGCAGCGTAGAGGAGGGACTGTCCTACGAGCAGTACTTC. It is translated as CASSVEEGLSYEQYF.

This clonotype has a handful of counts. The rearrangement links TRBV5-1 to TRBJ2-5; D gene unclear. V dropped 2 bases and J dropped 3 bases, with 14 bases sitting between them. The CDR3 is made up of 15 amino acids. Germline CDR1 is SGHRS and CDR2 is YFSETQ. The CDR3 coding sequence is TGCGCCAGCAGCTTAGTGGACCCTTCCAAAGAGACCCAGTACTTC. Translation gives CASSLVDPSKETQYF.

The V and J genes are TRBV20-1 and TRBJ1-4; D call uncertain. This CDR3 is built from 13 residues. Trimming stripped 4 bases from V and 6 bases from J, with 12 bases between. The germline V gene encodes CDR1 DFQATT and CDR2 SNEGSKA (reference sequence). Written as DNA, the CDR3 is TGCAGTGCTACAAACCGGCGGCATGAAAAACTGTTTTTT. Its protein is CSATNRRHEKLFF.

This clonotype was counted only a few times. The V call is TRBV5-1, the J call TRBJ1-6; TRBD1 is a possible D gene (5 bases). Germline lookup yields CDR1 SGHRS and CDR2 YFSETQ. The CDR3 length is 16 residues. V shed 5 bases and J shed 7 bases, with 19 bases lying between them. The CDR3 here is CASSPTGDLLNSPLHF. CDR3 nucleotides: TGCGCCAGCAGTCCGACGGGGGACCTGCTCAATTCACCCCTCCACTTT.

The chain uses TRBV7-9 and TRBJ2-3; 11 bases fit TRBD2. Germline trimming cut 4 bases from V and 4 bases from J; bases unmatched to any gene: 10. The CDR3 is 17 amino acids. Germline V gives CDR1 SEHNR, CDR2 FQNEAQ (reference sequence). The CDR3 nucleotides read TGTGCCAGCAGCTCCCAGACTAGCGGGAAGGTCGCAGATACGCAGTATTTT. This sequence encodes CASSSQTSGKVADTQYF. The full variable domain, completed using reference TRBV7-9 and TRBJ2-3, is DTGVSQNPRHKITKRGQNVTFRCDPISEHNRLYWYRQTLGQGPEFLTYFQNEAQLEKSRLLSDRFSAERPKGSFSTLEIQRTEQGDSAMYLCASSSQTSGKVADTQYFGPGTRLTVL.

This clonotype was picked up a small number of times. The rearrangement joins TRBV15 to TRBJ2-3, with 8 bases identical to TRBD2. Germline lookup yields CDR1 LNHNV and CDR2 YYDKDF (reference sequence). The J segment lost 2 bases and the V segment lost 0 bases, leaving 7 bases of the junction unmatched. The CDR3 is 17 residues long. The CDR3 coding sequence is TGTGCCACCAGCAGAGATAGGGGACTAGGAGCCACAGATACGCAGTATTTT. Translation: CATSRDRGLGATDTQYF. Looking up the rest from reference TRBV15 and TRBJ2-3 gives the full variable domain: DAMVIQNPRYQVTQFGKPVTLSCSQTLNHNVMYWYQQKSSQAPKLLFHYYDKDFNNEADTPDNFQSRRPNTSFCFLDIRSPGLGDTAMYLCATSRDRGLGATDTQYFGPGTRLTVL.

In this sample, this clonotype turned up a few times. The chain employs TRBV10-3 and TRBJ2-5; 8 bases align to TRBD2. Trimming cost V 4 bases and J 0 bases; bases outside gene matches: 4. The CDR3 loop spans 15 amino acids. Germline CDR1 reads ENHRY; CDR2 reads SYGVKD. CDR3 sequence reads: CAISGGSGDQETQYF. DNA of the CDR3: TGTGCCATCAGTGGAGGTAGCGGGGACCAAGAGACCCAGTACTTC.